Each of the 21 T cell receptor beta chains below was sequenced from the same sample in a study of T cell repertoires in cytomegalovirus infection. TCRdb re-called the reads through MiXCR, storing one row per CDR3 protein. The table has around 900,000 distinct CDR3 sequences, under 40% seen once. Their target antigens are unknown. The sample here was cultured CD8+ T cells from PBMCs, taken from culture after CMV antigen stimulation. The receptors originated from a human donor in good health (CMV status not recorded). Some clones in this sample may be carry-over from other donors' samples.

This clonotype was counted only a few times. The chain recombines TRBV19 with TRBJ2-7; the D is unclear. V dropped 2 bases and J dropped 2 bases, with 16 bases sitting between them. This CDR3 comprises 16 residues. Germline CDR1 LNHDA, CDR2 SQIVND (reference sequence). Here the CDR3 reads CASSIRSESGAYEQYF. For the CDR3, the DNA is TGTGCCAGTAGTATAAGGTCGGAATCTGGGGCCTACGAGCAGTACTTC.

This clonotype was counted a few times. This rearrangement joins TRBV6-1 to TRBJ2-1; 14 bases match TRBD2. This CDR3 has 18 residues. V gave up 8 bases and J gave up 0 bases; unmatched junction bases: 9. Germline CDR1 and CDR2: MNHNS and SASEGT. The CDR3 here is CASFPGGLAGDSYNEQFF. The DNA for the CDR3 is TGTGCCAGCTTTCCTGGGGGACTAGCGGGGGACTCCTACAATGAGCAGTTCTTC.

This clonotype has at least ten counts. This chain uses TRBV27 with TRBJ1-6; no firm D call. CDR1 MNHEY and CDR2 SMNVEV come from the germline V gene (reference sequence). With 6 bases removed from V and 10 bases from J, the gap between germline ends came to 13 bases. CDR3 length: 13 amino acids. CDR3 nucleotides: TGTGCCAGCAGCCTTTACGTTAGGTCACCCCTCCACTTT. Translating gives CASSLYVRSPLHF.

The chain recombines TRBV2 with TRBJ2-3; maybe TRBD2 (7 bases). This CDR3 region has 16 residues. Germline lookup yields CDR1 SNHLY and CDR2 FYNNEI. Between the trimmed V and J ends, which lost 3 bases and 2 bases, there was a span of 15 bases. The chain's CDR3 is CASSEGGRAPTDTQYF. CDR3 nucleotides: TGTGCCAGCAGTGAGGGGGGGCGAGCACCCACAGATACGCAGTATTTT.

This chain uses TRBV3-1 with TRBJ1-4, with 8 bases matching TRBD1. The CDR3 covers 18 residues. Germline-derived CDR1 and CDR2 are LGHDT and YNNKEL (reference sequence). V dropped 4 bases and J dropped 0; count of bases not matched to a gene: 10. The chain's CDR3 is CASSPGQGPSATNEKLFF. CDR3 sequence (DNA): TGTGCCAGCAGCCCAGGACAGGGACCTTCTGCAACTAATGAAAAACTGTTTTTT.

A few counts support this clonotype. The chain joins TRBV7-6 to TRBJ2-6; D is uncertain. The CDR3 has 15 residues. Germline values: CDR1 SGHVS, CDR2 FNYEAQ. V lost 5 bases and J lost 0, with 8 bases in between. For the CDR3, the DNA is TGTGCCAGCAGCCCGGTCCTCTCTGGGGCCAACGTCCTGACTTTC. Its protein is CASSPVLSGANVLTF.

V usage is TRBV19 and J usage is TRBJ1-1, with D unresolved. This CDR3 is 17 amino acids long. Germline-derived CDR1 and CDR2 are LNHDA and SQIVND (reference sequence). Trimming removed 3 bases at V and 1 base at J, with 18 bases between. CDR3 region: CASSMTPVATPNTEAFF. CDR3 nucleotides: TGTGCCAGTAGTATGACCCCGGTCGCGACACCGAACACTGAAGCTTTCTTT.

V usage is TRBV27 and J usage is TRBJ2-7, with 11 bases aligning to TRBD1. The junction had 6 bases not matched to a gene; V was cut back by 3 bases and J by 5 bases. Germline CDR1 MNHEY, CDR2 SMNVEV (reference sequence). The CDR3 extends over 15 amino acids. CDR3 bases: TGTGCCAGCAGTTTGGGTGGACAGGGGGCGCACGAGCAGTACTTC. It translates to CASSLGGQGAHEQYF.

J is TRBJ1-3 and V is TRBV7-9; D is possibly TRBD1 (6 bases). Germline V gives CDR1 SEHNR, CDR2 FQNEAQ (reference sequence). Trimming left V 1 base short and J 6 bases short, with 13 bases between. The CDR3 runs to 15 residues. CDR3 region: CASSLEQGEENTIYF. The CDR3 nucleotides read TGTGCCAGCAGCTTAGAACAGGGAGAGGAAAACACCATATATTTT.

V usage is TRBV6-2 or TRBV6-3 and J usage is TRBJ2-7, with D possibly being TRBD1 (6 bases). V shed 5 bases and J shed 9 bases, with 17 bases lying between them. The CDR3 covers 13 residues. The germline CDR1 and CDR2 sequences are MNHEY and SVGEGT. CDR3 DNA: TGTGCCAGCAGTGCGAACAGGGAGCAGTCGCAGTACGTC. It translates to CASSANREQSQYV.

The chain is built from TRBV6-5 and TRBJ2-7; D possibly corresponds to TRBD2 (6 bases). Germline V CDR1 and CDR2: MNHEY, SVGAGI. The CDR3 consists of 12 residues. With 0 bases removed from V and 7 bases from J, the gap between germline ends came to 7 bases. This chain's CDR3 is CASSYSGGEQYF. For the CDR3, the DNA is TGTGCCAGCAGTTACTCGGGGGGAGAGCAGTACTTC.

The CDR3 DNA sequence: TGCAGTGCTAGAGATTACAGGGGAGTTGAGGGTAGCGGTTACAATGAGCAGTTCTTC. It is translated as CSARDYRGVEGSGYNEQFF. The rearrangement links TRBV20-1 to TRBJ2-1; D is perhaps TRBD1 (7 bases). Germline CDR1 reads DFQATT; CDR2 reads SNEGSKA (reference sequence). The CDR3 spans 19 residues. V lost 0 bases to trimming and J lost 4 bases, with 25 bases between them.

For the CDR3, the DNA is TGTGCCAGCAGCTTAGCGGGGCCCGGGGAGACCCAGTACTTC. Protein: CASSLAGPGETQYF. The chain links TRBV7-9 to TRBJ2-5, with a tentative D call TRBD1 (5 bases). The V gene lost 0 bases and the J gene lost 5 bases, with 10 bases spanning the gap. The CDR3 is 14 residues long. Germline loops: CDR1 SEHNR, CDR2 FQNEAQ (reference sequence).

The CDR3 sequence is CATLDRALNYGYTF. The CDR3 DNA reads as TGTGCCACCCTGGACAGGGCTCTTAACTATGGCTACACCTTC. This chain links TRBV19 with TRBJ1-2; 8 positions match TRBD1. V dropped 10 bases and J dropped 1; count of bases not matched to a gene: 8. CDR1 is LNHDA, CDR2 SQIVND, per germline (reference sequence). The CDR3 is made up of 14 amino acids.

This clonotype was counted only a few times. The chain joins TRBV7-9 to TRBJ2-2; 9 nucleotides agree with TRBD1. CDR1 and CDR2 (germline): SEHNR, FQNEAQ (reference sequence). The CDR3 loop spans 17 amino acids. J was trimmed by 2 bases and V by 5 bases; bases with no gene match: 9. DNA for the CDR3: TGTGCCAGCAGCGGACCGGGACAGGGTACAAACACCGGGGAGCTGTTTTTT. Translation gives CASSGPGQGTNTGELFF. The complete variable domain, with remaining parts taken from reference TRBV7-9 and TRBJ2-2, reads DTGVSQNPRHKITKRGQNVTFRCDPISEHNRLYWYRQTLGQGPEFLTYFQNEAQLEKSRLLSDRFSAERPKGSFSTLEIQRTEQGDSAMYLCASSGPGQGTNTGELFFGEGSRLTVL.

This clonotype was seen a handful of times. The rearrangement uses TRBV20-1 and TRBJ1-1, with TRBD1 as a possible D gene (6 bases). Trimming pared 0 bases from V and 5 bases from J, leaving 10 bases between. This CDR3 is built from 13 residues. In germline, CDR1 is DFQATT, CDR2 SNEGSKA (reference sequence). The CDR3 bases are TGCAGTGCTAGAGATAGGGGGGGGACTGAAGCTTTCTTT. Translation: CSARDRGGTEAFF.

In this sample, this clonotype turned up a few times. The genes are TRBV24-1 and TRBJ1-3, with 7 bases matching TRBD1. With V trimmed by 2 bases and J by 0 bases, 0 bases remained unmatched. Germline CDR1 is KGHDR and CDR2 is SFDVKD. The length of the CDR3 is 15 residues. CDR3 nucleotides: TGTGCCACCAGTGATTGGGACAGCTCTGGAAACACCATATATTTT. Residues: CATSDWDSSGNTIYF.

The V call is TRBV11-3, the J call TRBJ2-2, with D possibly matching TRBD1 (6 bases). The V gene lost 10 bases and the J gene lost 4 bases, with 19 bases spanning the gap. The germline CDR1 and CDR2 sequences are SGHNT and YENEEA. The CDR3 runs to 15 residues. Written as DNA, the CDR3 is TGTGCCACCTCAGACCGGGACAACACCACCGGGGAGCTGTTTTTT. Residues: CATSDRDNTTGELFF. The full variable domain, its missing parts supplied by reference TRBV11-3 and TRBJ2-2, is EAGVVQSPRYKIIEKKQPVAFWCNPISGHNTLYWYLQNLGQGPELLIRYENEEAVDDSQLPKDRFSAERLKGVDSTLKIQPAELGDSAVYLCATSDRDNTTGELFFGEGSRLTVL.

This clonotype was counted ten times or more. The rearrangement links TRBV7-2 to TRBJ2-3; the D gene is possibly TRBD2 (6 bases). Germline CDR1 and CDR2: SGHTA and FQGNSA. Trimming took 0 bases from V and 4 from J, leaving 17 bases between them. The CDR3 is 17 residues long. The DNA of the CDR3 is TGTGCCAGCAGCTTAGCGGTTTGGGGGGACGGGGCAGATACGCAGTATTTT. Translated: CASSLAVWGDGADTQYF.

DNA for the CDR3: TGTGCCAGCAGCTCGGGCACTAAGCCCCAGCATTTT. Protein product: CASSSGTKPQHF. The chain combines TRBV7-6 with TRBJ1-5, with unresolved D. The V gene lost 4 bases and the J gene lost 8 bases, with 9 bases spanning the gap. There are 12 residues in the CDR3. Germline V gene sequence: CDR1 SGHVS, CDR2 FNYEAQ.

This chain connects TRBV12-3 or TRBV12-4 to TRBJ2-1; D not certain. The CDR3 contains 14 residues. V lost 2 bases to trimming and J lost 14 bases, with 19 bases between them. DNA for the CDR3: TGTGCCAGCAGTTTAAATTTATTGTGGGGAATCGAGTTCTTC. As protein: CASSLNLLWGIEFF.